These T cell receptor beta chains were read from a single sample in a study of T cell responses to AZD1222 COVID-19 vaccine. Some clones are missing from TCRdb's copy, which holds only in-frame ones; the method was immunoSEQ multiplex PCR. The table lists 100,000 to 130,000 clones, 85% to 95% of them singletons, with less than 7.5% in the top ten. The specimen was peripheral blood, collected 28 days after the second AZD1222 dose. The receptors were sampled from an adult who received the AZD1222 COVID-19 vaccine. The CDR3 runs from the conserved cysteine through the conserved F or W. A D gene is named only where the DNA matches it firmly. Clone size is shown for a subset of rows, as once, few, many or a class of expanded clone.

size,V,J,D,CDR3,DNA
-,TRBV18,TRBJ1-5,-,CASSPPGGSNQPQHF,TGTGCCAGCTCACCACCAGGGGGTTCAAATCAGCCCCAGCATTTT
-,TRBV13,TRBJ2-7,TRBD2,CASSRGERGSSYEQYF,TGTGCCAGCAGTCGGGGGGAGCGGGGAAGCTCCTACGAGCAGTACTTC
-,TRBV21-1,TRBJ2-7,-,CASIGPDPNEQYF,TGTGCCAGCATCGGGCCCGATCCCAACGAGCAGTACTTC
few,TRBV10-3,TRBJ1-2,-,CAISPGGGYGYTF,TGTGCCATCAGCCCGGGAGGGGGCTATGGCTACACCTTC
-,TRBV3-1/TRBV3-2,TRBJ1-3,TRBD1,CASSQFTGENTIYF,TGTGCCAGCAGCCAATTTACAGGGGAGAACACCATATATTTT
-,TRBV13,TRBJ2-7,-,CASSLRGTLPYEQYF,TGTGCCAGCAGCCTAAGGGGAACCCTCCCCTACGAGCAGTACTTC
-,TRBV10-3,TRBJ2-7,-,CAIKQPGAKQYF,TGTGCCATCAAACAGCCTGGAGCCAAGCAGTACTTC
-,TRBV3-1/TRBV3-2,TRBJ2-7,-,CASSQLYPHGRGLNKPYEQYF,TGTGCCAGCAGCCAACTCTACCCCCATGGCAGGGGCCTCAACAAGCCCTACGAGCAGTACTTC
-,TRBV7-8,TRBJ1-5,-,CASSLASGYSNQPQHF,TGTGCCAGCAGCTTAGCATCGGGATATAGCAATCAGCCCCAGCATTTT
-,TRBV10-3,TRBJ1-2,-,CAISEPVTGGEPGYTF,TGTGCCATCAGTGAGCCCGTGACAGGAGGCGAACCTGGCTACACCTTC
-,TRBV6-5,TRBJ1-1,-,CASRSGDMNTEAFF,TGTGCCAGCAGGTCGGGGGACATGAACACTGAAGCTTTCTTT
-,TRBV14,TRBJ2-4,TRBD1,CASSPTGIAKNIQYF,TGTGCCAGCAGCCCGACAGGGATAGCCAAAAACATTCAGTACTTC
-,TRBV28,TRBJ1-3,-,CASSIRLSGNTIYF,TGTGCCAGCAGCATCAGGCTTTCTGGAAACACCATATATTTT
-,TRBV12-3/TRBV12-4,TRBJ2-1,-,CASSFSPSEQFF,TGTGCCAGCAGTTTCAGTCCCTCGGAGCAGTTCTTC
-,TRBV28,TRBJ2-3,-,CASSSRPGMRDTQYF,TGTGCCAGCAGTTCCCGTCCGGGGATGAGGGATACGCAGTATTTT
-,TRBV7-9,TRBJ2-5,-,CASSLVSVTGTQYF,TGTGCCAGCAGCTTAGTATCCGTAACCGGGACCCAGTACTTC
-,TRBV15,TRBJ1-5,-,CATSRGIQGNQPQHF,TGTGCCACCAGCAGAGGAATTCAGGGAAATCAGCCCCAGCATTTT
-,TRBV15,TRBJ1-4,-,CATSGWGNEKLFF,TGTGCCACCAGCGGGTGGGGTAATGAAAAACTGTTTTTT
-,TRBV29-1,TRBJ2-6,-,CSATGAGANVLTF,TGCAGCGCGACAGGTGCCGGGGCCAACGTCCTGACTTTC
once,TRBV16,TRBJ2-2,TRBD1,CASSRLQGSAGELFF,TGTGCCAGCAGCCGTTTACAGGGGTCGGCCGGGGAGCTGTTTTTT
-,TRBV29-1,TRBJ2-1,TRBD2,CSVATSGSLYNEQFF,TGCAGCGTTGCAACTAGCGGGAGTCTCTACAATGAGCAGTTCTTC
-,TRBV15,TRBJ2-5,-,CATSRDPQETQYF,TGTGCCACCAGCAGAGATCCCCAAGAGACCCAGTACTTC
-,TRBV5-4,TRBJ1-2,TRBD1,CASSLPPGQYYGYTF,TGTGCCAGCAGCTTGCCCCCGGGACAGTACTATGGCTACACCTTC
-,TRBV2,TRBJ2-7,TRBD1,CASSGDRGPSYEQYF,TGTGCCAGCAGCGGGGACAGGGGGCCCTCCTACGAGCAGTACTTC
few,TRBV12-3/TRBV12-4,TRBJ2-7,-,CASSLGLLGEQYF,TGTGCCAGCAGTTTAGGCCTCTTGGGAGAGCAGTACTTC
-,TRBV30,TRBJ2-7,TRBD2,CAWTRGGDSYEQYF,TGTGCCTGGACCCGGGGGGGTGACTCCTACGAGCAGTACTTC
-,TRBV9,TRBJ1-1,-,CASSVDQGPEAFF,TGTGCCAGCAGCGTCGATCAGGGCCCTGAAGCTTTCTTT
-,TRBV7-2,TRBJ2-7,-,CASSLYAGSNYEQYF,TGTGCCAGCAGCTTATACGCGGGGAGTAACTACGAGCAGTACTTC
-,TRBV5-1,TRBJ2-2,-,CASSSVAGELFF,TGCGCCAGCTCTAGTGTCGCCGGGGAGCTGTTTTTT
-,TRBV12-3/TRBV12-4,TRBJ1-2,TRBD1,CASSLQGDYGYTF,TGTGCCAGCAGCCTACAGGGGGACTATGGCTACACCTTC
many,TRBV5-1,TRBJ1-6,-,CASSLGGQNSPLHF,TGCGCCAGCAGCTTGGGGGGGCAGAATTCACCCCTCCACTTT